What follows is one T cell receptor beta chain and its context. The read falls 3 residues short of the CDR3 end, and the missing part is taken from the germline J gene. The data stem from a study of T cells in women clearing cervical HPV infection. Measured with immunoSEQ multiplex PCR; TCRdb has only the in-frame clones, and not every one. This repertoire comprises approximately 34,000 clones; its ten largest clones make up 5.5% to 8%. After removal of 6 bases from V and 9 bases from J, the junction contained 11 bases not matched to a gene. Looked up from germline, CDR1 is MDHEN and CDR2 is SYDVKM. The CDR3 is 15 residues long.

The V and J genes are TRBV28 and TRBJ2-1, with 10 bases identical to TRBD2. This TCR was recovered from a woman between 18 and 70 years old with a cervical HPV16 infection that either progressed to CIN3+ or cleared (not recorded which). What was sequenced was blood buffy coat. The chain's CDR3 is CASREASSGGPEQFF. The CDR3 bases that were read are TGTGCCAGCAGGGAAGCTTCTAGCGGGGGTCCTGAG.